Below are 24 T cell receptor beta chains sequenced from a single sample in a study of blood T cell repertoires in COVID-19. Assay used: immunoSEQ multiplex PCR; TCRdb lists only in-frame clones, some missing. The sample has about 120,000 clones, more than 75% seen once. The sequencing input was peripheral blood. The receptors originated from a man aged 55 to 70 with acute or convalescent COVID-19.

CDR3 loop: CASRGGDSYNEQFF. CDR3 nucleotides: TGTGCCAGCCGAGGGGGGGACTCCTACAATGAGCAGTTCTTC. This chain uses TRBV3-1 (or the pseudogene TRBV3-2) with TRBJ2-1; the D gene is possibly TRBD2 (7 bases). Germline V CDR1 and CDR2: LGHDT, YNNKEL (reference sequence). With 8 bases removed from V and 0 bases from J, the gap between germline ends came to 11 bases. The CDR3 spans 14 residues.

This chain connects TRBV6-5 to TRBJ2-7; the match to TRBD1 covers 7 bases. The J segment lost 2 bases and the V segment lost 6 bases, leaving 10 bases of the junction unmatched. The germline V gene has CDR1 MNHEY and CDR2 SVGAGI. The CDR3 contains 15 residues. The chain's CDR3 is CASSRDSTLTYEQYF. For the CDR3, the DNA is TGTGCCAGCAGCAGGGACAGTACCCTTACCTACGAGCAGTACTTC.

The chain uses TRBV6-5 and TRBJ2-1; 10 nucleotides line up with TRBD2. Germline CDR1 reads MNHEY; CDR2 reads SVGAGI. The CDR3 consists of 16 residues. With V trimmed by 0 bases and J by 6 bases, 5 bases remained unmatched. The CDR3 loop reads CASSYSGLAGANEQFF. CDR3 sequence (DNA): TGTGCCAGCAGTTACTCAGGCCTAGCGGGAGCCAATGAGCAGTTCTTC.

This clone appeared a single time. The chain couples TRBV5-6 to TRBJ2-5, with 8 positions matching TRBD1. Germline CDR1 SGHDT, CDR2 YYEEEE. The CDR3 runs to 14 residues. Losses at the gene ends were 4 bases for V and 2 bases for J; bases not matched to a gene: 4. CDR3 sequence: CASSRRTGQETQYF. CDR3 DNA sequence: TGTGCCAGCAGCCGCCGGACAGGGCAAGAGACCCAGTACTTC.

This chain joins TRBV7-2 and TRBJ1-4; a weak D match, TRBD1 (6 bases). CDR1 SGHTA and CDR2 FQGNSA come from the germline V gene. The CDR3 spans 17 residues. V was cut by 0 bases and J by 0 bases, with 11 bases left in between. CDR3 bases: TGTGCCAGCAGCTTAGCCGGGACACTCACAACTAATGAAAAACTGTTTTTT. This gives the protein CASSLAGTLTTNEKLFF.

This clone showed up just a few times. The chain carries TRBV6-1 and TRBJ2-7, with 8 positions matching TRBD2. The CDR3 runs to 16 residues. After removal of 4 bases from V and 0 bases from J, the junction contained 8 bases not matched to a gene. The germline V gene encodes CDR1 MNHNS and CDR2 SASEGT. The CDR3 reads CASSAPSSGSSYEQYF. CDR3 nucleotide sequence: TGTGCCAGCAGTGCCCCTAGCAGCGGGAGCTCCTACGAGCAGTACTTC.

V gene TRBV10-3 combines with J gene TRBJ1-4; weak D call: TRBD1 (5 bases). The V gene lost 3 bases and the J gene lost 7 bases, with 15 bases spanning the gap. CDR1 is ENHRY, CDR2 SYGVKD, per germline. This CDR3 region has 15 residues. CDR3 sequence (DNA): TGTGCCATCAGTGACGAGGGAGGGGCGGGTGAAAAACTGTTTTTT. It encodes CAISDEGGAGEKLFF.

The CDR3: CASSNFRVSYEQYF. The CDR3 DNA follows: TGTGCCAGCAGCAACTTCAGGGTGTCCTACGAGCAGTACTTC. V and J are TRBV21-1 and TRBJ2-7; the D call of TRBD1 is as the table states it, not checked on the DNA. TRBV21-1 is annotated as a pseudogene. CDR3 length: 14 amino acids.

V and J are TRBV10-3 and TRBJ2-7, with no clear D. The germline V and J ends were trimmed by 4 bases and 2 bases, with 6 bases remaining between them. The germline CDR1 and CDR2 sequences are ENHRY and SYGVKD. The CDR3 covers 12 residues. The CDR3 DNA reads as TGTGCCATCAGTGCCAGGACCTACGAGCAGTACTTC. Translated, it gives CAISARTYEQYF.

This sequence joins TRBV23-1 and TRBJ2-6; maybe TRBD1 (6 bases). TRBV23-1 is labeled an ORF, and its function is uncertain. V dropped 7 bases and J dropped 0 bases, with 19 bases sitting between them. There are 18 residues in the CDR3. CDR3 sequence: CASTLRTAPGSGANVLTF. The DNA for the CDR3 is TGCGCCAGCACCCTTCGGACAGCTCCCGGCTCTGGGGCCAACGTCCTGACTTTC.

The CDR3 protein is CASSLGGSNQPQHF. The CDR3 DNA reads as TGTGCCAGCAGCTTGGGAGGTAGCAATCAGCCCCAGCATTTT. The chain employs TRBV5-4 and TRBJ1-5; D not resolved. Trimming took off 0 bases at V and 0 bases at J, with 4 bases between the two ends. Germline CDR1 is SGHNT and CDR2 is YYREEE (reference sequence). The CDR3 length is 14 residues.

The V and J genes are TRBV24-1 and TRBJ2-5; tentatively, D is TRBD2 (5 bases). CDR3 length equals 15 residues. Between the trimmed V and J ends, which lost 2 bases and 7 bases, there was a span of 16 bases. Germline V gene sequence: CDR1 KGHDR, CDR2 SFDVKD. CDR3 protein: CATSDSRLQGGTQYF. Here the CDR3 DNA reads TGTGCCACCAGTGATTCCCGACTCCAAGGAGGGACCCAGTACTTC.

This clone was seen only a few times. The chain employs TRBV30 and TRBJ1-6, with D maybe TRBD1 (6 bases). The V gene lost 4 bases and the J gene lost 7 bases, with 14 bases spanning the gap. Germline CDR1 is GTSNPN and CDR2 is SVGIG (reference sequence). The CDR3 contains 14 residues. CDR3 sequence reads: CAWNGGSQNSPLHF. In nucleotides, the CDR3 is TGTGCCTGGAATGGGGGCAGCCAGAATTCACCCCTCCACTTT.

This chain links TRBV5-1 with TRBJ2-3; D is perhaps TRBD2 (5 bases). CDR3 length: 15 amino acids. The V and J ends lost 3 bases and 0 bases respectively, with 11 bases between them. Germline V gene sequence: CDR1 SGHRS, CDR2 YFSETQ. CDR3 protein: CASSSDPGSTDTQYF. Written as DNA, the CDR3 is TGCGCCAGCAGCTCCGATCCGGGGAGCACAGATACGCAGTATTTT.

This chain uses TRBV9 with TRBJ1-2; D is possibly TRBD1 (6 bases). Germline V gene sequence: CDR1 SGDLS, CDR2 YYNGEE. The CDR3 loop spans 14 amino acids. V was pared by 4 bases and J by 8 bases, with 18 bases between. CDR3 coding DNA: TGTGCCAGCAGCCTCCGAGGGGGGGCACGAGGCTACACCTTC. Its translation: CASSLRGGARGYTF.

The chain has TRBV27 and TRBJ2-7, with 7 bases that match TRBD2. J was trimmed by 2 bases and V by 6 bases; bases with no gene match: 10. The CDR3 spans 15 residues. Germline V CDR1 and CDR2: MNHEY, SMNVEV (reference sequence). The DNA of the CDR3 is TGTGCCAGCAGAGGAATGTGGGGAGGGCCCTACGAGCAGTACTTC. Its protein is CASRGMWGGPYEQYF.

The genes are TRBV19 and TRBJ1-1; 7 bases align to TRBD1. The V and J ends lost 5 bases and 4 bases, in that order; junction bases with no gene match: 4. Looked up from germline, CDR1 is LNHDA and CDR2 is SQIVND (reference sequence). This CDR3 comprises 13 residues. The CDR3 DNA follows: TGTGCCAGTAGTCTCAGGGGGGTCACTGAAGCTTTCTTT. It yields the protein CASSLRGVTEAFF. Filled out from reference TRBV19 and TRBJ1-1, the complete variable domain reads DGGITQSPKYLFRKEGQNVTLSCEQNLNHDAMYWYRQDPGQGLRLIYYSQIVNDFQKGDIAEGYSVSREKKESFPLTVTSAQKNPTAFYLCASSLRGVTEAFFGQGTRLTVV.

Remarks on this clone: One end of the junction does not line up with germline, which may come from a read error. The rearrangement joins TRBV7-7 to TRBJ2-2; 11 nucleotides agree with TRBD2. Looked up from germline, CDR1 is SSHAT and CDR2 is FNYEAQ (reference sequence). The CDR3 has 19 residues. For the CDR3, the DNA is TGTGCTAGCAGCTCCTCATTGTTTGGGACTAGCGGTAACACCGGGGAGCTGTTTTTT. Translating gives CASSSSLFGTSGNTGELFF.

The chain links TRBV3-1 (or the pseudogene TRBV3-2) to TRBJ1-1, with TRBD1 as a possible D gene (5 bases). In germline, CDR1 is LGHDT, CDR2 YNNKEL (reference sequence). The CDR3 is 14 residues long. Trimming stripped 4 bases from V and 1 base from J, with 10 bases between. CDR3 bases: TGTGCCAGCAGCCTCAGGGCCTGGAACACTGAAGCTTTCTTT. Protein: CASSLRAWNTEAFF.

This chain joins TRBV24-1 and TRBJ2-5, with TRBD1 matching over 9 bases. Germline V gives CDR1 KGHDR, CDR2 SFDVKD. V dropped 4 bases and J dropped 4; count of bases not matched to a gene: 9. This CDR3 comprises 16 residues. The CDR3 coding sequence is TGTGCCACCAGTGAGACCCCGGGACAGGGCCGAGAGACCCAGTACTTC. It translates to CATSETPGQGRETQYF.

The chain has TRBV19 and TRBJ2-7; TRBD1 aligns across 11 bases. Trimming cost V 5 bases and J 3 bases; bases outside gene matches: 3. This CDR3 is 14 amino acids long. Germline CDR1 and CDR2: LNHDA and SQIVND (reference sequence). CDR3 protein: CASSLGTGGYEQYF. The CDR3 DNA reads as TGTGCCAGTAGTCTCGGGACAGGGGGCTACGAGCAGTACTTC.

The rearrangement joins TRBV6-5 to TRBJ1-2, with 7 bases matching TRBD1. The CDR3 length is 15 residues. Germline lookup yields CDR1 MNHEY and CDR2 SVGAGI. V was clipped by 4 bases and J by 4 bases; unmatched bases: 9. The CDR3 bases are TGTGCCAGCAGTTTCGACAGGGACCAAGGCTATGGCTACACCTTC. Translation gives CASSFDRDQGYGYTF.

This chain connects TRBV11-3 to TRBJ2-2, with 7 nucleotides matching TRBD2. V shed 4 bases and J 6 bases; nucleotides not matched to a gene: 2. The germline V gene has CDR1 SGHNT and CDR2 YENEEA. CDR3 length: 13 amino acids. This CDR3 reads CASSSRGAGELFF. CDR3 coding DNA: TGTGCCAGCAGCTCCCGGGGGGCCGGGGAGCTGTTTTTT.

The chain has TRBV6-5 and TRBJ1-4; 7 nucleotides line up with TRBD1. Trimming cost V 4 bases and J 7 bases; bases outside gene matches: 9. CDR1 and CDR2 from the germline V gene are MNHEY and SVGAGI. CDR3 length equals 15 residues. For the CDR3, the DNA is TGTGCCAGCAGTTCTCGGAGGGGGCAAGTTGAAAAACTGTTTTTT. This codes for CASSSRRGQVEKLFF.